Sequencing of this TCR beta chain was carried out in a study of molecular identifiers for immune sequencing clone quantification. General study findings and limits: Clonotypes surpassing 20 RNA copies contained over 99% of effector molecules, versus under 1% in naive cells.

Concerning this clonotype itself: The antigen is not known.

J gave up 5 bases and V 6 bases, and 8 bases lay outside the gene matches. The CDR3 covers 15 residues. Per the germline V gene, CDR1 is SGDLS and CDR2 is YYNGEE. Listed TCR primers, together with previously described methods, were used for the bulk TCR libraries. TCRdb redid the calling of the PCR reads with MiXCR, one entry per CDR3 protein. Altogether just under 650,000 distinct CDR3 sequences are present, about 20% being singletons, with the ten largest covering around 0.86%. Input for naive CD8 libraries was 20,000 to 1,000,000 sorted cells; the RNA fraction used was 10%, 30% or 50%. Naive CD8 T cell sorting was performed on the CD8+CD4-CCR7+CD45RA+ phenotype.

V usage is TRBV9 and J usage is TRBJ2-2; 9 nucleotides line up with TRBD2. The source is a human donor in good health. Some libraries in this study had Jurkat cell RNA spiked in. The sample was naive CD8+ T cells from blood, with Jurkat cell RNA spiked in. Subset reported: FACS-sorted CD8+CD4-CCR7+CD45RA+ naive T cells. CDR3 sequence (DNA): TGTGCCAGCACTCCAGCGGGAGGTGGGACCGGGGAGCTGTTTTTT. Translated, it gives CASTPAGGGTGELFF.